The next 27 T cell receptor beta chains were all read from a single sample in a study of CD4+ T cells in melanoma. The data were produced by immunoSEQ multiplex PCR, yet TCRdb's version contains in-frame clones alone and is incomplete. The table lists some 12,000 clones, 65% to 75% of them singletons. Sequencing input: cells from a culture (not recorded whether cultured in vitro). Receptors originate from a human donor with melanoma.

As DNA, the CDR3 is TGTGCCAGCAGCACCGGGACAGGGGGCGGGGAGACCCAGTACTTC. This sequence encodes CASSTGTGGGETQYF. This sequence joins TRBV7-3 and TRBJ2-5; 12 nucleotides match TRBD1. The CDR3 has 15 residues. V lost 5 bases, J lost 5 bases, and 6 bases stayed unmatched. The V gene's germline CDR1 is SGHTA and CDR2 FQGTGA.

The chain recombines TRBV7-2 with TRBJ2-5, with D possibly being TRBD1 or TRBD2 (6 bases each). This CDR3 spans 16 amino acids. CDR1 and CDR2 from the germline V gene are SGHTA and FQGNSA. Trimming stripped 4 bases from V and 5 bases from J, with 20 bases between. CDR3 sequence reads: CASSSRSSGAYETQYF. The CDR3 DNA is TGTGCCAGCAGCTCGCGTAGTTCGGGGGCCTATGAGACCCAGTACTTC.

The J gene is TRBJ1-2, the V gene TRBV9; 7 bases map to TRBD1. This CDR3 has 15 residues. Germline V gene lookup returns CDR1 SGDLS and CDR2 YYNGEE. Trimming took 0 bases from V and 5 from J; bases not matched to a gene: 7. DNA of the CDR3: TGTGCCAGCAGCGTAGAAAGCAGGGGGGGATATGGCTACACCTTC. Translated, it gives CASSVESRGGYGYTF.

J is TRBJ2-5 and V is TRBV2; a weak D match, TRBD1 (5 bases). CDR1 and CDR2 (germline): SNHLY, FYNNEI. Trimming pared 8 bases from V and 4 bases from J, leaving 11 bases between. This CDR3 is built from 12 residues. The CDR3 loop is CASSGMGETQYF. The DNA for the CDR3 is TGTGCCAGCTCAGGGATGGGAGAGACCCAGTACTTC.

The chain joins TRBV7-9 to TRBJ2-1; D is unclear. V lost 1 base and J 4 bases, leaving 11 bases between the germline ends. The CDR3 extends over 15 amino acids. The germline V gene encodes CDR1 SEHNR and CDR2 FQNEAQ (reference sequence). CDR3 in amino acids: CASSLGVSLYNEQFF. CDR3 bases: TGTGCCAGCAGCTTAGGTGTGTCTTTATACAATGAGCAGTTCTTC. The full variable domain, its missing parts supplied by reference TRBV7-9 and TRBJ2-1, is DTGVSQNPRHKITKRGQNVTFRCDPISEHNRLYWYRQTLGQGPEFLTYFQNEAQLEKSRLLSDRFSAERPKGSFSTLEIQRTEQGDSAMYLCASSLGVSLYNEQFFGPGTRLTVL.

This chain links TRBV5-6 with TRBJ1-4; D unclear. Trimming pared 4 bases from V and 4 bases from J, leaving 8 bases between. The CDR3 has 13 residues. Germline V CDR1 and CDR2: SGHDT, YYEEEE. CDR3 residues: CASSNRDNEKLFF. As DNA, the CDR3 is TGTGCCAGCAGCAACCGGGATAATGAAAAACTGTTTTTT. Using reference TRBV5-6 and TRBJ1-4 for the parts outside the CDR3, the full variable domain is DAGVTQSPTHLIKTRGQQVTLRCSPKSGHDTVSWYQQALGQGPQFIFQYYEEEERQRGNFPDRFSGHQFPNYSSELNVNALLLGDSALYLCASSNRDNEKLFFGSGTQLSVL.

In the case of this clone: At one end, the junction sequence differs from germline, possibly due to a read error. This sequence joins TRBV5-1 and TRBJ2-7; TRBD2 might be the D (7 bases). The CDR3 is made up of 15 amino acids. Germline values: CDR1 SGHRS, CDR2 YFSETQ. CDR3 amino acids: CASSLRGGPSYERYF. The CDR3 DNA reads TGCGCCAGCAGCTTGCGCGGGGGCCCTTCCTACGAGCGGTACTTC.

The V and J genes are TRBV11-3 and TRBJ2-3, with unresolved D. Germline V gives CDR1 SGHNT, CDR2 YENEEA. The CDR3 sequence is 16 residues long. V lost 4 bases to trimming and J lost 2 bases, with 16 bases between them. The CDR3 sequence: CASSSGSPRLTDTQYF. The DNA of the CDR3 is TGTGCCAGCAGCTCCGGATCCCCCCGACTCACAGATACGCAGTATTTT.

The V call is TRBV11-3, the J call TRBJ2-7, with a tentative D call TRBD1 (5 bases). V was trimmed by 8 bases and J by 0 bases, leaving 17 bases between them. Per the germline V gene, CDR1 is SGHNT and CDR2 is YENEEA. This CDR3 comprises 15 residues. This chain's CDR3 is CASSSLRQGSYEQYF. Written as DNA, the CDR3 is TGTGCCAGCTCCTCCTTGCGGCAGGGCTCCTACGAGCAGTACTTC.

The CDR3 nucleotides read TGTGCCAGCAAATGGCGGGTTGATTCTTTTTGGAATGAGCAGTTCTTC. Amino acid sequence: CASKWRVDSFWNEQFF. The chain has TRBV11-1 and TRBJ2-1; D perhaps matches TRBD2 (5 bases). Trimming removed 7 bases at V and 7 bases at J, with 23 bases between. This CDR3 is 16 amino acids long. Germline CDR1 and CDR2: SGHAT and FQDESV (reference sequence).

This clone was seen once. The chain combines TRBV11-2 with TRBJ2-2; possible D gene TRBD1, 6 bases. In germline, CDR1 is SGHAT, CDR2 FQNNGV. The CDR3 sequence is 13 residues long. Trimming left V 4 bases short and J 6 bases short, with 9 bases between. CDR3: CASSSGGAGELFF. The CDR3 DNA is TGTGCCAGCAGCTCTGGGGGCGCCGGGGAGCTGTTTTTT.

The genes are TRBV2 and TRBJ2-1, with TRBD2 identical over 11 bases. This CDR3 comprises 15 residues. With V trimmed by 6 bases and J by 7 bases, 8 bases remained unmatched. Germline-derived CDR1 and CDR2 are SNHLY and FYNNEI. CDR3 sequence (DNA): TGTGCCAGCAGGATTAGCGGGGGGGTGAGGAATGAGCAGTTCTTC. It translates to CASRISGGVRNEQFF.

V gene TRBV5-1 combines with J gene TRBJ2-2; no clear D. This CDR3 region has 13 residues. Germline V gene lookup returns CDR1 SGHRS and CDR2 YFSETQ. V was pared by 2 bases and J by 4 bases, with 6 bases between. For the CDR3, the DNA is TGCGCCAGCAGCTTCTACGGCACCGGGGAGCTGTTTTTT. This gives the protein CASSFYGTGELFF.

The J gene is TRBJ2-1, the V gene TRBV11-2; possibly TRBD1 for D (6 bases). Germline CDR1 and CDR2: SGHAT and FQNNGV. V dropped 3 bases and J dropped 9 bases, with 12 bases sitting between them. The CDR3 runs 13 residues. CDR3 sequence reads: CASSLDRYGEQFF. CDR3 DNA: TGTGCCAGCAGCTTGGACAGATACGGTGAGCAGTTCTTC.

The sample holds a few counts of this clone. The rearrangement joins TRBV5-1 to TRBJ2-7; 9 positions match TRBD1. Germline V CDR1 and CDR2: SGHRS, YFSETQ. The CDR3 runs 15 residues. With V trimmed by 4 bases and J by 0 bases, 5 bases remained unmatched. The DNA for the CDR3 is TGCGCCAGCAGCCCCGGGACAGGGTTCTCCTACGAGCAGTACTTC. It is translated as CASSPGTGFSYEQYF.

The V and J genes are TRBV6-5 and TRBJ2-5; 12 bases agree with TRBD2. The CDR3 is 15 amino acids. Looked up from germline, CDR1 is MNHEY and CDR2 is SVGAGI. J lost 5 bases, V lost 6 bases, and 7 bases had no gene match. The CDR3 spells CASRLTSGGWETQYF. CDR3 bases: TGTGCCAGCAGGCTTACTAGCGGGGGGTGGGAGACCCAGTACTTC.

The CDR3 is CTSSHLAPPVYEQYF. The CDR3 DNA follows: TGCACCAGCAGCCATCTAGCACCCCCCGTCTACGAGCAGTACTTC. This chain links TRBV1 with TRBJ2-7; the tabulated D call, TRBD2, remains unverified against the DNA. TRBV1 is flagged as a pseudogene. This CDR3 comprises 15 residues.

The chain carries TRBV11-2 and TRBJ2-5; TRBD2 aligns across 8 bases. The V segment lost 2 bases and the J segment 1 base; nucleotides outside the gene matches: 0. There are 14 residues in the CDR3. CDR1 and CDR2 (germline): SGHAT, FQNNGV. The CDR3: CASSLLAGQETQYF. DNA of the CDR3: TGTGCCAGCAGCTTACTAGCGGGCCAAGAGACCCAGTACTTC.

The chain uses TRBV7-8 and TRBJ1-5; no clear D. V was cut by 2 bases and J by 0 bases, with 8 bases left in between. CDR1 is SGHVS, CDR2 FQNEAQ, per germline. The CDR3 loop spans 15 amino acids. The CDR3 here is CASSLRRDSNQPQHF. The CDR3 DNA sequence: TGTGCCAGCAGCTTAAGGAGGGATAGCAATCAGCCCCAGCATTTT.

This clone has more than one count but fewer than ten. CDR3 nucleotide sequence: TGTGCCAGTAGTATTCCACCGGGACAGGGGATGCGAAACACCATATATTTT. It is translated as CASSIPPGQGMRNTIYF. This rearrangement joins TRBV19 to TRBJ1-3; the match to TRBD1 covers 10 bases. This CDR3 spans 17 amino acids. Looked up from germline, CDR1 is LNHDA and CDR2 is SQIVND (reference sequence). Trimming cost V 3 bases and J 5 bases; bases outside gene matches: 10. The full variable domain, its missing parts supplied by reference TRBV19 and TRBJ1-3, is DGGITQSPKYLFRKEGQNVTLSCEQNLNHDAMYWYRQDPGQGLRLIYYSQIVNDFQKGDIAEGYSVSREKKESFPLTVTSAQKNPTAFYLCASSIPPGQGMRNTIYFGEGSWLTVV.

CDR3: CASSLSGDSTDTQYF. For the CDR3, the DNA is TGTGCCAGCAGCTTGAGCGGGGACAGCACAGATACGCAGTATTTT. The chain joins TRBV11-2 to TRBJ2-3; the match to TRBD2 covers 7 bases. CDR1 is SGHAT, CDR2 FQNNGV, per germline. The CDR3 is made up of 15 amino acids. After removal of 3 bases from V and 0 bases from J, the junction contained 3 bases not matched to a gene.

The rearrangement uses TRBV7-9 and TRBJ1-2; D gene unclear. In germline, CDR1 is SEHNR, CDR2 FQNEAQ (reference sequence). The CDR3 covers 14 residues. Trimming removed 2 bases at V and 8 bases at J, with 15 bases between. CDR3 loop: CASSLNTASRGYTF. DNA of the CDR3: TGTGCCAGCAGCTTAAATACCGCCTCTAGGGGCTACACCTTC.

In DNA form, the CDR3 reads TGTGCCAGCAGCCGCGGGGGGGCGGGGGAGACCCAGTACTTC. It specifies CASSRGGAGETQYF. The V gene is TRBV5-4, the J gene TRBJ2-5; 9 bases map to TRBD2. CDR3 length: 14 amino acids. Germline V gene data show CDR1 as SGHNT and CDR2 as YYREEE (reference sequence). Unmatched junction bases numbered 6, after V lost 4 bases and J lost 5 bases.

V and J are TRBV18 and TRBJ1-5; D is uncertain. Trimming left V 3 bases short and J 14 bases short, with 17 bases between. CDR1 KGHSH and CDR2 LQKENI come from the germline V gene. CDR3 length: 13 residues. Here the CDR3 reads CASSPNTGGSKHF. The CDR3 DNA reads as TGTGCCAGCTCACCTAATACCGGAGGGAGCAAGCATTTT.

The chain recombines TRBV5-1 with TRBJ2-2; D might be TRBD1 or TRBD2, each matching 6 bases. This CDR3 region has 17 residues. Germline V CDR1 and CDR2: SGHRS, YFSETQ. V lost 2 bases and J 0 bases, leaving 14 bases between the germline ends. CDR3 amino acids: CASSFYGGLANTGELFF. CDR3 coding DNA: TGCGCCAGCAGCTTCTATGGGGGGCTGGCGAACACCGGGGAGCTGTTTTTT.

The chain is built from TRBV27 and TRBJ2-4; the match to TRBD1 covers 7 bases. Unmatched junction bases numbered 11, after V lost 6 bases and J lost 3 bases. Germline-derived CDR1 and CDR2 are MNHEY and SMNVEV (reference sequence). The CDR3 length is 16 residues. CDR3: CASSAWRQGYKNIQYF. The CDR3 DNA sequence: TGTGCCAGCAGCGCGTGGAGACAGGGTTACAAAAACATTCAGTACTTC.

This clone was seen once. The V and J genes are TRBV11-2 and TRBJ1-3; 7 nucleotides agree with TRBD1. CDR1 SGHAT and CDR2 FQNNGV come from the germline V gene. The CDR3 spans 16 residues. The V and J ends lost 5 bases and 2 bases, in that order; junction bases with no gene match: 9. Here the CDR3 DNA reads TGTGCCAGCAGCCGATGGCGCGGGACAGCTGGAAACACCATATATTTT. It codes for CASSRWRGTAGNTIYF.